This T cell receptor beta chain was documented in a study of patients and donors after allogeneic stem cell transplantation. Germline-derived CDR1 and CDR2 are MGHDK and SYGVNS. V lost 6 bases and J lost 7, with 18 bases in between. There are 14 residues in the CDR3. TCRdb used MiXCR to reprocess the RT-PCR reads, holding one entry per CDR3 protein. The sample carries about 200,000 distinct CDR3 sequences, more than 35% recorded once. This clonotype was seen a few times. The sequenced sample consisted of blood, either unsorted or a sorted T cell fraction (not recorded which). The sequence was collected from a human donor who was either an allogeneic HSCT recipient or a stem cell or donor lymphocyte infusion donor (not recorded which). It is not recorded whose cells these are; they may come from a transplant donor. The genes are TRBV25-1 and TRBJ1-1, with D perhaps matching TRBD1 (5 bases). Written as DNA, the CDR3 is TGTGCCAGCAGGCGGGCGGGGACTCAGGGTGAAGCTTTCTTT. Its translation is CASRRAGTQGEAFF.